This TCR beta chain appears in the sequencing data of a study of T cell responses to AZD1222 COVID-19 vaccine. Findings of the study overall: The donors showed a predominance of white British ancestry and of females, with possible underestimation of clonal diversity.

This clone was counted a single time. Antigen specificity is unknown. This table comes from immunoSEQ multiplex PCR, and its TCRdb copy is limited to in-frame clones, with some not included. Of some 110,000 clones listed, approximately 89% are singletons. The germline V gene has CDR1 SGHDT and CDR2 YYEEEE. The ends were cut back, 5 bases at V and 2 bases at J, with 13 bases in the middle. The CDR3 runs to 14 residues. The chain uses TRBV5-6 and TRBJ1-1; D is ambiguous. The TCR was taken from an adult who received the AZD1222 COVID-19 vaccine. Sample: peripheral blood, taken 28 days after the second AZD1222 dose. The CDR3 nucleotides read TGTGCCAGCAGGGTCGACGGATATAACACTGAAGCTTTCTTT. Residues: CASRVDGYNTEAFF.